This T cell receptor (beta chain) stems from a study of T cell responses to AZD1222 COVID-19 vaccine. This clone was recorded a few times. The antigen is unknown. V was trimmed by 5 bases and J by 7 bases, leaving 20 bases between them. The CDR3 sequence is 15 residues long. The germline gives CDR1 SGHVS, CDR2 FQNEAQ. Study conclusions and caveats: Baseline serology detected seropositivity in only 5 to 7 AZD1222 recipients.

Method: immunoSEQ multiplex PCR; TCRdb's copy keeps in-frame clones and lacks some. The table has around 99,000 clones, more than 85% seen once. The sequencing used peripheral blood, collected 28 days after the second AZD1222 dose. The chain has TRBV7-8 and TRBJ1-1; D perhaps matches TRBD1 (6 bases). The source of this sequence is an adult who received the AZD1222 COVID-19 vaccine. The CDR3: CASSPLGGREGEAFF. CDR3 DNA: TGTGCCAGCAGCCCGCTTGGGGGCAGGGAAGGTGAAGCTTTCTTT.